This T cell receptor beta chain was obtained from a study of cytomegalovirus exposure and HLA in healthy donors (dated by TCRdb to 2016 to 2017). For context, the study as a whole: According to an earlier analysis of a few hundred of the donors, about 170 million T cells yielded 117 million unique TCR beta sequences and around 280 Gb of sequence data. An early release covering roughly 580 HLA-typed donors comprised about 290 gigabases of sequencing data and tens of millions of unique TCR sequences. Of the roughly 400 genotyped donors, over 70% fell in the genetic ancestry cluster associated with self-reported Caucasian donors. The study aimed to test whether cataloging public T cell receptors could reveal signatures of past pathogen exposure. The study used immunosequencing to profile the T cell repertoires of around 600 subjects and linked those repertoires to cytomegalovirus serostatus. In addition to the first cohort of 500 to 850 subjects, a separate validation cohort of 120 different subjects was used. High-throughput TCR immunosequencing, statistical association of individual TCRs with disease status, and machine learning were combined to predict cytomegalovirus infection status. A later analysis re-analyzed previously published TCR beta repertoires from about 600 donors and added high-resolution HLA genotyping to study TCR occurrence patterns. Rather than using new phenotypic data, the later analysis identified candidate immune exposures from TCR beta sequences and from how often those sequences occurred across donors. To decide whether each TCR beta V gene segment behaved as functional or pseudogenic, an earlier analysis of some 600 of the donors relied on high-throughput TCR beta sequencing. Donor age, sex, ethnicity and CMV serostatus were compiled alongside the repertoire data. In a later genetic analysis, genome-wide SNP genotypes for 398 of the 666 donors were used, and that subset was treated as a discovery cohort. Every repertoire in the discovery cohort had been generated on one and the same sequencing platform. Class I and class II HLA loci were covered by the typing at four-digit resolution. Typing coverage differed by locus: A, B, C, DRB1 and DQB1 were typed in about 620-640 donors, DQA1 in 522, DPA1 in around 600, and DPB1 in 400 to 490. About 5 DR-DQ haplotypes were handled as single units for association and clustering, since linkage in the cohort was strong. On average, around 240,000 unique TCR beta nucleotide sequences were sequenced per donor among 300 to 500 genotyped donors of the cohort, with roughly 18% of those sequences being non-productive.

Taken from the germline V gene (reference sequence), the CDR1 and CDR2 loops are WNHNN and SYGVQD. Its CDR3 holds 19 amino acids, cysteine through phenylalanine. The CDR3 DNA has 57 bases and is translated from base 1. Trimming accounts for 3 bases at V and 5 bases at J, while the number of junction bases matched to no gene is 18. Turning to this clone: Its antigen is still unknown. No base qualities exist here, and no much larger clone lies one base off it.

In total, roughly 710 healthy bone marrow donors made up the cohort. All cohort members were sampled while nominally healthy, although unrecorded immune exposures were likely present. The donor was CMV seronegative and was included in the group of 352 seronegative cohort members. A peripheral blood sample was collected from each donor, and TCR beta sequencing was performed on peripheral blood mononuclear cells. The Qiagen DNeasy Blood Extraction Kit was used to extract genomic DNA from the blood cell samples. General conclusions and limits of the study: Roughly uniform sequencing depth across donors was assumed in presence/absence analyses, although this assumption may not hold. A later genetic analysis associated a missense DCLRE1C variant with V-gene and J-gene trimming of TCR beta chains, and an independent cohort replicated the association. Because counts were too low, roughly 17 rarely observed V segments, including chromosome 9 orphons, were left out of the earlier analysis of 500 to 750 of the donors. Specific HLA alleles were associated with about 17,000 TCR beta sequences at a false discovery rate of 0.05 in a later analysis. Because HLA typing was missing for some donors at each locus, association tests included only the typed subset. Correlated functional status among segregating V segments might be attributable to linkage disequilibrium, but an unknown experimental factor could not be ruled out. When HLA alleles, especially DR and DQ, strongly co-occurred, attributing TCR associations to individual alleles was difficult. Most CMV-associated TCR beta chains appeared to be HLA-restricted in a later analysis, and the HLA associations seemed to be driven largely by CMV exposure. Most TCR sequences were seen in very few donors, while some public TCRs were found in many individuals. Only TCR beta chains were sequenced in this cohort, and the absence of alpha or paired-chain data limited detectable features. In vitro tests confirmed that a few of the cytomegalovirus-associated TCR beta chains recognize cytomegalovirus antigens. The study listed approximately 150 TCR beta chains as associated with cytomegalovirus. Cytomegalovirus status was reported to be diagnosed by the classifier with high specificity and sensitivity in both the original and validation cohorts. A cluster of highly shared sequence variants was judged likely to represent a technical artifact of the sequencing pipeline. According to the authors, the approach could potentially be generalized to other disease states and immunological phenotypes. Broadly in line with IMGT annotations, most TCR beta V segments showed up in productive rearrangements about 87% or about 30% of the time in an earlier analysis of a few hundred of the donors. In a later analysis, the rate of TCR association differed among HLA loci, with DRB1 alleles having the most associated TCRs and HLA-C alleles having the fewest. For the cohort, immune exposure information was limited to CMV serostatus. A further reported finding was that TCR beta sequences accurately predicted the HLA-A and HLA-B alleles for most subjects in the first cohort. Some IMGT-functional V segments, including TRBV6-2 and TRBV6-3, could not be told apart with the 87-base-pair reads, so those segments were excluded. Compared with the 666-donor mean, donors in an Asian-associated ancestry cluster had fewer N-insertions in productive TCRs, according to a later genetic analysis. A later analysis found that HLA-associated TCR beta chains were more clonally expanded and had lower generation probabilities than equally common non-associated chains. According to a later analysis, parvovirus B19, influenza, CMV and Epstein-Barr virus appeared linked to several top co-occurrence clusters.

The library was generated by the immunoSEQ multiplex PCR assay. For the multiplex PCR, a mixture combining 60 forward primers for TCR Vbeta segments and 13 reverse primers for TCR Jbeta segments was used. A multiplex PCR assay on genomic DNA amplified the CDR3 region of rearranged TCR beta genes. On the Illumina HiSeq System, the amplified TCR beta libraries were sequenced as 87-base-pair reads. The original pipeline was this. Across the 700 or so repertoires, a later analysis counted tens of millions of unique TCR beta chains, around 10 million of which were shared by at least two donors. To remove PCR and sequencing errors, raw reads were error-corrected and collapsed into unique sequences using a nearest-neighbor algorithm that merged closely related sequences. V, D and J gene segments were assigned by aligning CDR3 sequences to IMGT reference sequences. For a sequence to be retained, at least a six-nucleotide match to both a V gene segment and a J gene segment was required. A rearrangement was called productive if the CDR3 had no stop codons and remained in frame with V and J, and every other rearrangement was called non-productive. Following IMGT convention, CDR3 was defined as the stretch from the second conserved V-encoded cysteine up to the conserved J-encoded phenylalanine. In an earlier analysis of roughly 580 of the donors, sequences lacking an unambiguous match to a single V gene segment were excluded. An earlier analysis of 587 of the donors called V segments functional above 56.7% productive rearrangements and segregating when the between-donor standard deviation exceeded 5%. A statistical classification framework was developed to diagnose cytomegalovirus status using the catalog of TCR beta chain sequences. V and J gene assignment, in a later analysis, came from comparing TCR nucleotide sequences with IMGT/GENE-DB human TR gene sequences. In a later analysis, CDR3 sequences and most-parsimonious VDJ recombination scenarios were assigned using the TCRdist pipeline. In a later analysis, each TCR beta chain was defined by its CDR3 amino acid sequence together with its V-gene family, and reads without a unique V-gene family were excluded. A later analysis removed 550 to 650 highly shared, low-generation-probability nucleotide sequences to deal with suspected cross-contamination and a sequencing artifact. A later analysis calculated a clonal expansion index for each public chain from normalized within-repertoire ranks of inferred template counts. In a later analysis, generation probabilities were computed with a VDJ recombination model fitted to out-of-frame rearrangements, and the resulting probabilities were checked against IGoR. In a later analysis, TCR-TCR, TCR-HLA and TCR-CMV co-occurrence was scored with hypergeometric tests, and a repertoire-size bias correction was applied to TCR pairs. False discovery rates were estimated in a later analysis by permuting HLA or CMV assignments 20 times. In a later analysis, co-occurring TCRs were grouped with DBSCAN, and TCRdist sequence similarity was added when clustering was performed within HLA-allele-positive subsets. For co-occurrence clustering, repertoires with fewer than 30,000 or more than 120,000 public chains were excluded, along with roughly five repertoires with anomalous nucleotide sharing. Here the immuneACCESS table is served through TCRdb, limited to in-frame sequences with V and J called. Missing clones are a known gap in these copies; in checked studies unresolved V genes cover under half, and the rest lacks a known reason. From that table come the V and J calls and clone size; the DNA was used to work out D and trimming. The sample table records around 59,000 clones; 75% to 85% of these occur just once. Roughly 3.9% of the sample is in the top ten clones.

The rearrangement joined TRBV10-1 to TRBJ2-5, and 10 bases in between align with TRBD2. Material for sequencing was PBMCs. This TCR derives from a woman in her forties in good health and CMV-seronegative. The base sequence is TGCGCCAGCAGTGATGGGCGGTCTAGCGGGAGTACCTCGGCGGAGACCCAGTACTTC. It translates as CASSDGRSSGSTSAETQYF.